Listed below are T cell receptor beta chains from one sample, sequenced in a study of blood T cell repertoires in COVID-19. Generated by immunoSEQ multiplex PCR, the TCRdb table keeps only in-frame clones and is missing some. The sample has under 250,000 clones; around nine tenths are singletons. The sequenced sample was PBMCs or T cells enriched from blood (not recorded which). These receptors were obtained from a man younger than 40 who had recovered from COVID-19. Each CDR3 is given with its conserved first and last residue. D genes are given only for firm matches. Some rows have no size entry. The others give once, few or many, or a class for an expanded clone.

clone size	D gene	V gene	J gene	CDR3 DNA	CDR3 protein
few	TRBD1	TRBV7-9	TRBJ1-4	TGTGCCAGCAGCCTTCGGACAGGGAACGAAAAACTGTTTTTT	CASSLRTGNEKLFF
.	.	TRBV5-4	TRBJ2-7	TGTGCCAGCAGCTTGTGGGGCACCTACGAGCAGTACTTC	CASSLWGTYEQYF
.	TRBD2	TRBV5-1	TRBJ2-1	TGCGCCAGCAGCTTGGCGATAGCGGGAGATCGAGAGCAGTTCTTC	CASSLAIAGDREQFF
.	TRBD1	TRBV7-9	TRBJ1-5	TGTGCCAGCAGCTTAGCTCAGACGGGACAGGGCAATCAGCCCCAGCATTTT	CASSLAQTGQGNQPQHF
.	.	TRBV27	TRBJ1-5	TGTGCCAGCAGTTTGCCACTGACCAGGGAAGTTGGACATCAGCCCCAGCATTTT	CASSLPLTREVGHQPQHF
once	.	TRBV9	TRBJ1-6	TGTGCCAGCAGCGTAGCTCATGGGGCCGATTCACCCCTCCACTTT	CASSVAHGADSPLHF
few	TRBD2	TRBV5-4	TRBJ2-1	TGTGCCAGCAGCTTGGAGGTAGCGGGAGGGAATGAGCAGTTCTTC	CASSLEVAGGNEQFF
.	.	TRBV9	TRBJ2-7	TGTGCCAGCAGCCGGGACAACAAATACGAGCAGTACTTC	CASSRDNKYEQYF
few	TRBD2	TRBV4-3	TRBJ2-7	TGCGCCAGCAGCCAAGATCCGGCTAGCGGGGAGGAGTACGAGCAGTACTTC	CASSQDPASGEEYEQYF
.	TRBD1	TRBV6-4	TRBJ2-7	TGTGCCAGCAGTCACGGGACAGGACCCTACGAGCAGTACTTC	CASSHGTGPYEQYF
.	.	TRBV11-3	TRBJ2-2	TGTGCCAGCAGCTTCTGGTCAGGGGGGGAGCTGTTTTTT	CASSFWSGGELFF
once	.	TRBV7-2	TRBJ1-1	TGTGCCAGCAGCTCCTACAGTACTGAAGCTTTCTTT	CASSSYSTEAFF
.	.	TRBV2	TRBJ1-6	TGTGCCAGCAGCTCGCGCGACATCCTTAATTCACCCCTCCACTTT	CASSSRDILNSPLHF